The T cell receptor (beta chain) described here comes from a study of cytomegalovirus exposure and HLA in healthy donors. Study-wide results and limits: Three CMV-associated chains proved CMV antigen-specific in vitro. Previous analysis showed most TCR beta V segments were productive about 87% or about 30% of the time. In a later analysis, TCR beta V- and J-gene trimming was associated with a missense DCLRE1C variant. Many donors carried some public TCRs, although rarity characterized most TCR sequences.

PCR used 60 Vbeta primers and 13 Jbeta primers. TCRdb keeps only in-frame clones here, not all; method: immunoSEQ multiplex PCR. The data show 190,000 or so clones, about 80% seen once. Comment on this clone: The antigen is undetermined.

This receptor was obtained from a boy younger than 18 in good health and CMV-seronegative. Source material: PBMCs.

The CDR3 loop is CASSYSEQGANGYTF. CDR3 nucleotides: TGTGCCAGCAGTTACTCGGAACAGGGGGCTAATGGCTACACCTTC. The chain has TRBV6-5 and TRBJ1-2; 9 bases line up with TRBD1. CDR1 is MNHEY and CDR2 is SVGAGI in the germline V gene. The CDR3 runs to 15 residues. Trimming removed 0 bases from V and 6 bases from J; junction bases left unmatched: 5.